The clone carrying this T cell receptor beta chain has just a few counts. The antigen remains undetermined. Germline V lookup: CDR1 MNHEY, CDR2 SMNVEV (reference sequence). V lost 5 bases and J lost 8, with 21 bases in between. The CDR3 is made up of 16 amino acids. The record originates from a study of beta chain features in type 1 diabetes. Points from the study as a whole: Since sequencing was performed on cDNA, cells with high TCR expression could be over-represented. Moderately but significantly shorter TCRB CDR3s were found in Type 1 diabetes patients in all four CD4+ subsets.

The authors reverse transcribed all of the isolated RNA, so sequencing captured expressed TCRB transcripts. Produced via immunoSEQ multiplex PCR; TCRdb's table is partial and in-frame only. The table includes some 660,000 clones, about an eighth detected once. Using CD45RO/CCR7/CD25/CD127/CD95/CD27, CD4+ naive, central memory, regulatory and stem cell-like memory cells were sorted. The source material was naive CD4+ T cells from blood. The chain links TRBV27 to TRBJ1-4; D is perhaps TRBD1 (5 bases). The receptor comes from a man aged 18-30 years with type 1 diabetes. This CDR3 is CASSPDPGRRQEKLFF. CDR3 nucleotides: TGTGCCAGCAGTCCCGACCCGGGGCGGAGGCAGGAAAAACTGTTTTTT.